The 9 T cell receptor beta chains listed next were all sequenced from one sample in a study of Graves' ophthalmopathy and Graves' hyperthyroidism. RNA served as the template for amplifying TCR beta CDR3 regions. HTBI primers primed a first-round RT-PCR, and a second-round multiplex PCR followed. TCRdb ran MiXCR on the multiplex PCR reads and lists one entry per CDR3 protein. This table holds approximately 210,000 distinct CDR3 sequences, 20% to 25% found once. Sequenced input: peripheral blood. The receptors derive from a woman between 50 and 59 years old with Graves' ophthalmopathy.

This clonotype came up many times. The chain uses TRBV7-2 and TRBJ2-5, with D perhaps TRBD1 (5 bases). The CDR3 is 14 amino acids. V was clipped by 2 bases and J by 2 bases, with 9 bases between them. From germline, CDR1 is SGHTA and CDR2 FQGNSA. CDR3 nucleotide sequence: TGTGCCAGCAGCTTACAGGGTCGACAAGAGACCCAGTACTTC. Its protein product is CASSLQGRQETQYF.

This clonotype came up many times. DNA for the CDR3: TGTGCCAGCAGGATCTCTACCCGGGGCCTCACTGAAGCTTTCTTT. It encodes CASRISTRGLTEAFF. The V call is TRBV12-3 or TRBV12-4, the J call TRBJ1-1; the D gene is possibly TRBD1 (5 bases). Between the trimmed V and J ends, which lost 6 bases and 4 bases, there was a span of 18 bases. This CDR3 spans 15 amino acids.

This clonotype was observed at least ten times. The chain is built from TRBV5-1 and TRBJ2-7; tentative D call: TRBD2 (5 bases). The CDR3 consists of 14 residues. Germline V gene data show CDR1 as SGHRS and CDR2 as YFSETQ. The V and J ends lost 0 bases and 7 bases respectively, with 14 bases between them. In nucleotides, the CDR3 is TGCGCCAGCAGCTTGGCTATGGACTCTGGTGAGCAGTACTTC. It specifies CASSLAMDSGEQYF.

This clonotype was seen many times. The V call is TRBV7-2, the J call TRBJ2-3; D gene ambiguous. Trimming took 2 bases from V and 7 from J, leaving 7 bases between them. The CDR3 has 12 residues. The V gene's germline CDR1 is SGHTA and CDR2 FQGNSA. CDR3 sequence reads: CASSLRANTQYF. CDR3 DNA: TGTGCCAGCAGCTTAAGAGCAAATACGCAGTATTTT.

V usage is TRBV30 and J usage is TRBJ2-4; 7 bases are shared with TRBD1. V gave up 5 bases and J gave up 0 bases; unmatched junction bases: 4. Germline CDR1 and CDR2: GTSNPN and SVGIG (reference sequence). This CDR3 has 14 residues. The CDR3 reads CAWLDRVAKNIQYF. The CDR3 DNA follows: TGTGCCTGGTTAGACAGGGTAGCCAAAAACATTCAGTACTTC.

This clonotype was seen many times. The V gene is TRBV12-3 or TRBV12-4, the J gene TRBJ1-5, with D hard to call. The CDR3 spans 14 residues. V was pared by 6 bases and J by 4 bases, with 13 bases between. The CDR3 spells CASSQTNQNQPQHF. In nucleotides, the CDR3 is TGTGCCAGCAGCCAGACTAACCAAAATCAGCCCCAGCATTTT.

V gene TRBV11-1 combines with J gene TRBJ1-1; D might be TRBD1 (5 bases). V was cut by 0 bases and J by 6 bases, with 8 bases left in between. Germline V gene lookup returns CDR1 SGHAT and CDR2 FQDESV (reference sequence). CDR3 size: 13 residues. The CDR3 here is CASSLAGVAEAFF. The CDR3 coding sequence is TGTGCCAGCAGCTTAGCAGGGGTCGCTGAAGCTTTCTTT.

This clonotype occurred many times. The rearrangement joins TRBV27 to TRBJ2-7; 9 bases are a match to TRBD1. In germline, CDR1 is MNHEY, CDR2 SMNVEV (reference sequence). Losses at the gene ends were 6 bases for V and 3 bases for J; bases not matched to a gene: 6. The CDR3 covers 14 residues. The CDR3 is CASSYRGQGYEQYF. The CDR3 region has the DNA TGTGCCAGCAGCTACAGGGGACAGGGCTACGAGCAGTACTTC.

This clonotype was seen many times. J is TRBJ2-5 and V is TRBV6-1; 8 nucleotides line up with TRBD1. The V and J ends lost 3 bases and 6 bases, in that order; junction bases with no gene match: 9. The germline CDR1 and CDR2 sequences are MNHNS and SASEGT. The CDR3 is 15 residues long. In DNA, the CDR3 is TGTGCCAGCAGTGAGGGGCAGGGGGCAGTAAAGACCCAGTACTTC. This gives the protein CASSEGQGAVKTQYF.